This T cell receptor (beta chain) was sequenced during a study of neoadjuvant anti-PD-1 for oral cavity cancer. On the study more broadly: Patients mostly received three to four biweekly nivolumab doses at 3 mg/kg before surgery. Study results and caveats: Treg/Th17 ratio rose with pretreatment blood and fell with post-treatment tumor TCRbeta clonality.

Generated by immunoSEQ multiplex PCR, the TCRdb table keeps only in-frame clones and is missing some. In the table there are tens of thousands of clones, about 25% of which are singletons. The time point is: after neoadjuvant nivolumab, at surgical resection. The germline V and J ends were trimmed by 1 base and 6 bases, with 7 bases remaining between them. Germline values: CDR1 MNHEY, CDR2 SMNVEV (reference sequence). CDR3 length equals 12 residues. Concerning this clone itself: Antigen unknown.

This chain links TRBV27 with TRBJ2-7; D is perhaps TRBD1 (6 bases). This receptor was obtained from a person aged 40 to 85 with oral cavity squamous cell carcinoma. Sequenced here: tumor tissue, sampled after nivolumab (anti-PD-1) treatment. DNA for the CDR3: TGTGCCAGCAGTTTATGGGGGCGCGAGCAGTACTTC. This encodes CASSLWGREQYF.